This TCR beta chain was sequenced during a study of shared clonotypes between healthy human individuals. Across the whole study: The composition of the donors was a couple of women and a few men aged 18 to 49.

The CDR3 extends over 12 amino acids. The germline CDR1 and CDR2 sequences are SGHAT and FQNNGV. Deletions cut 5 bases from V and 5 bases from J, with 10 bases between. The genomic DNA of each subset was split evenly across several immunoSEQ plates. Profiling relied on immunoSEQ multiplex PCR, and the TCRdb table lists in-frame clones only, not all of them. The sample lists 2 million to 3 million clones, more than 90% occurring once. All the donors were Caucasian adults who lived in Nashville, Tennessee. Naive CD4+ cells were CD45RA-selected; the remaining cells were memory. Specimen: naive CD4+ T cells sorted from blood. Specified subset: CD45RA+ positively selected. This clonotype was sampled from a man in his late teens or twenties in good health. This chain connects TRBV11-2 to TRBJ2-7; no firm D call. The CDR3 DNA sequence: TGTGCCAGCAGCACAAACGGCGACGAGCAGTACTTC. Its protein product is CASSTNGDEQYF.